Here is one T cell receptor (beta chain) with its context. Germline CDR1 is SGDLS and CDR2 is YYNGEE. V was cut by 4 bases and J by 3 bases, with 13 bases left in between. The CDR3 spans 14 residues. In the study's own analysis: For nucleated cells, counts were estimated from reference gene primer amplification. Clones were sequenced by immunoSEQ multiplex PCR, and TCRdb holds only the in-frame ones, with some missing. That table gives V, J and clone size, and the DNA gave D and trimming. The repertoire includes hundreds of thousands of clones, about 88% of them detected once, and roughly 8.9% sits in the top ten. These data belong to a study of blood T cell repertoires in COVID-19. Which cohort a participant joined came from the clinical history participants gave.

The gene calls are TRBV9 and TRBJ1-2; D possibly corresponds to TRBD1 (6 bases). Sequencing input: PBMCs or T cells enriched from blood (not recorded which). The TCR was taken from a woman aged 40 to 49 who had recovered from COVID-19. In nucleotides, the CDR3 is TGTGCCAGCAGCCCGACAGGTATGGACTATGGCTACACCTTC. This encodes CASSPTGMDYGYTF.